These T cell receptor beta chains were read from a single sample in a study of human T cells and chemical hapten exposure. Each CDR3 protein gets one entry after TCRdb re-called the RACE reads with MiXCR. Among fewer than 350,000 distinct CDR3 sequences listed, approximately 7.5% were seen once. Material: whole blood, obtained in connection with sensitization to the hapten diphenylcyclopropenone (DPC). These TCRs come from a man between 18 and 35 years old with alopecia areata. Some clones in this sample may be carry-over from other donors' samples. Each CDR3 is given with its conserved first and last residue. D genes are given only for firm matches. Clone size, where shown, is once, few, many, or a class for clones that have expanded.

many	TRBJ1-4	TRBV7-9	.	CASSLAFGTSTNEKLFF	TGTGCCAGCAGCTTAGCTTTTGGGACTTCAACTAATGAAAAACTGTTTTTT
.	TRBJ1-5	TRBV4-1	.	CASSQDPKRGANQPQHF	TGCGCCAGCAGCCAAGACCCTAAGAGAGGGGCAAATCAGCCCCAGCATTTT
many	TRBJ1-5	TRBV4-2	TRBD1	CASSHQDRGGGQPQHF	TGTGCCAGCAGCCACCAGGACAGGGGAGGGGGTCAGCCCCAGCATTTT
.	TRBJ1-5	TRBV6-5	.	CASSYRASNQPQHF	TGTGCCAGCAGTTACAGGGCGAGCAATCAGCCCCAGCATTTT
.	TRBJ1-2	TRBV20-1	.	CSAWTAINYGYTF	TGCAGTGCCTGGACTGCGATTAACTATGGCTACACCTTC
few	TRBJ1-1	TRBV11-1	.	CASSIRENTEAFF	TGTGCCAGCAGCATCCGGGAGAACACTGAAGCTTTCTTT
.	TRBJ2-5	TRBV29-1	.	CSVGETQYF	TGCAGCGTTGGAGAGACCCAGTACTTC
.	TRBJ1-6	TRBV6-2/TRBV6-3	TRBD1	CASSYTSTGNSPLHF	TGTGCCAGCAGTTACACTTCGACAGGGAATTCACCCCTCCACTTT
.	TRBJ1-5	TRBV20-1	TRBD1	CSARDFGTGWYQPQHF	TGCAGTGCTAGAGATTTCGGGACAGGGTGGTATCAGCCCCAGCATTTT
many	TRBJ2-5	TRBV11-1	.	CASSSTQQETQYF	TGTGCCAGCAGCTCCACGCAACAAGAGACCCAGTACTTC
few	TRBJ2-4	TRBV20-1	.	CSARESAKNIQYF	TGCAGTGCTAGAGAGTCGGCCAAAAACATTCAGTACTTC
many	TRBJ2-3	TRBV5-1	TRBD2	CASRAGDSTDTQYF	TGCGCCAGCCGAGCGGGGGACAGCACAGATACGCAGTATTTT
few	TRBJ2-5	TRBV28	TRBD1	CASSYDRASETQYF	TGTGCCAGCAGTTACGACAGGGCAAGCGAGACCCAGTACTTC
.	TRBJ2-2	TRBV7-8	.	CASSFGKATGELFF	TGTGCCAGCAGCTTTGGAAAGGCCACCGGGGAGCTGTTTTTT
many	TRBJ2-1	TRBV21-1	.	CASSRGTVRWDEQFF	TGTGCCAGCAGCAGGGGGACGGTCAGGTGGGATGAGCAGTTCTTC
few	TRBJ2-5	TRBV12-3/TRBV12-4	TRBD2	CASSLGTSGGAQETQYF	TGTGCCAGCAGTTTGGGGACTAGCGGGGGGGCCCAAGAGACCCAGTACTTC